This TCR beta chain was sequenced during a study of CD8+CD57+ T cells in acquired aplastic anemia. Germline CDR1 and CDR2: SGHVS and FQNEAQ. The CDR3 totals 14 residues. Losses at the gene ends were 6 bases for V and 0 bases for J; bases not matched to a gene: 4. Genomic DNA served as template for TCR beta VDJ and CDR3 profiling. MiXCR, run by TCRdb on the reads, gives a single entry per CDR3 protein. Of hundreds of thousands of distinct CDR3 sequences in the sample, about 80% were seen once. The sequenced patients had an expansion of CD8+CD57+ cells seen by flow cytometry. V gene TRBV7-8 combines with J gene TRBJ2-5, with 7 bases lining up with TRBD1. This TCR came from a human donor with aplastic anemia. Material for sequencing was sorted CD4+, CD8+, or CD8+CD57+ T cells (not recorded which) from PBMCs. In nucleotides, the CDR3 is TGTGCCAGCAGTGAGGGACAGTACCAAGAGACCCAGTACTTC. Its translation: CASSEGQYQETQYF. The full variable domain, with the rest looked up from reference TRBV7-8 and TRBJ2-5, is GAGVSQSPRYKVAKRGQDVALRCDPISGHVSLFWYQQALGQGPEFLTYFQNEAQLDKSGLPSDRFFAERPEGSVSTLKIQRTQQEDSAVYLCASSEGQYQETQYFGPGTRLLVL.